The clone carrying this T cell receptor (beta chain) appeared a few times. Its specificity is not known. This sample is drawn from a study of a mutant IDH1 vaccine in newly diagnosed glioma. Study-wide background: Vaccination followed radiotherapy alone by 4-6 weeks, or accompanied temozolomide cycles. Scheduled at week 35, visit V12 preceded visit V13, held at week 47. Study results and caveats: There were vaccine-induced immune responses in just over 90% of the patients. Pseudoprogression appeared unlinked to shifts in leading peripheral T cell clonotypes.

Here immunoSEQ multiplex PCR was the method, and the copy in TCRdb shows in-frame clones only, minus some. The repertoire consists of 45,000 to 55,000 clones, with about three quarters occurring once and the leading ten covering less than 15%. Time point described: week 35, safety follow-up. A single vaccine dose contained 300 ug of mutant IDH1 20-mer peptide, and topical imiquimod was used with it. CDR3 length equals 17 residues. The trim removed 0 bases at V and 5 bases at J, leaving 11 bases unmatched. The germline CDR1 and CDR2 sequences are SGDLS and YYNGEE. The sample was PBMCs, taken from a glioma patient whose treatment included an IDH1 peptide vaccine. This chain joins TRBV9 and TRBJ1-2; TRBD1 agrees at 9 bases. The origin of this receptor is a man aged 40-50 years with glioma. CDR3 sequence reads: CASSVGLGQGGNYGYTF. CDR3 DNA: TGTGCCAGCAGCGTAGGATTGGGACAGGGTGGGAATTATGGCTACACCTTC.